These T cell receptor beta chains were read from a single sample in a study of T cells in Graves' hyperthyroidism and ophthalmopathy. Via MiXCR, TCRdb re-called the multiplex PCR reads, giving one row per CDR3 protein. The sample holds about 98,000 distinct CDR3 sequences, roughly 40% seen once. The specimen sequenced was peripheral blood or thyroid tissue (not recorded which). These receptors all come from a woman aged 30 to 39 with Graves' hyperthyroidism. Each CDR3 is given without its conserved first and last residue.

TRBJ1-1 | TRBV7-2 | ASSLGFQGYTEAF
TRBJ1-6 | TRBV13 | ASSWGQGNSPLH
TRBJ1-1 | TRBV14 | ASSPQQGFTEAF
TRBJ1-1 | TRBV20-1 | SATAGTRSEAF
TRBJ1-5 | TRBV10-3 | AISDGAPRDQPQH
TRBJ2-2 | TRBV12-3/TRBV12-4 | ASSWPGQGNTEASYGELF
TRBJ2-3 | TRBV12-3/TRBV12-4 | ASDLDSTQY
TRBJ2-7 | TRBV19 | ASSIPGGQLEQY
TRBJ2-3 | TRBV7-9 | ASSLGGLAETDTQY
TRBJ2-7 | TRBV7-6 | ASSLAKRGELY
TRBJ2-7 | TRBV28 | ASSSGQTYEQY
TRBJ1-4 | TRBV6-6 | ASSLFGATNEKLF
TRBJ2-7 | TRBV7-3 | ASSFSGLGEQY
TRBJ1-1 | TRBV10-3 | ATSPLDRGRRLNTEAF
TRBJ1-5 | TRBV19 | AGSRKGPNQPQH
TRBJ2-7 | TRBV7-9 | ASSLGFGLAGYEQY
TRBJ1-1 | TRBV27 | ASSPYRGWNTEAF
TRBJ1-5 | TRBV6-1 | ASREGQGGEVSNQPQH
TRBJ1-3 | TRBV5-1 | ASSGTEGGNTIY
TRBJ1-2 | TRBV7-2 | ASSDTGGQNYGYT
TRBJ2-2 | TRBV7-9 | ASSARGPNTGELF
TRBJ1-2 | TRBV7-3 | ASSPGTGGNGYT
TRBJ2-7 | TRBV9 | ASSVAPGGYEQY
TRBJ2-7 | TRBV20-1 | SARDRGRSYEQY
TRBJ2-3 | TRBV5-1 | ASSLMSTDTQY
TRBJ1-2 | TRBV11-2 | ASSLTGANYGYT
TRBJ1-2 | TRBV12-3/TRBV12-4 | ASSLLGLAGEGYT
TRBJ2-2 | TRBV5-1 | ASRPDSTGELF
TRBJ1-3 | TRBV5-1 | ASSSPTRDTIY
TRBJ1-1 | TRBV2 | ASSPYASNTGAF
TRBJ1-1 | TRBV7-2 | ASSTGGNTEAF
TRBJ2-7 | TRBV10-1 | ASSYLRPYEQY
TRBJ2-3 | TRBV9 | ASSEGNTDTQY
TRBJ1-2 | TRBV5-1 | ASSFSGEAYGYT
TRBJ2-5 | TRBV15 | ATSRGTQETQY
TRBJ2-2 | TRBV24-1 | ATSETGELF
TRBJ2-6 | TRBV7-9 | ASSFTSGRYSGANVLT
TRBJ2-5 | TRBV5-6 | ASSPTDRVQETQY
TRBJ2-1 | TRBV14 | ASSQVVTSGSYEQF
TRBJ2-7 | TRBV6-2/TRBV6-3 | ASSQPRGDYEQY
TRBJ2-3 | TRBV4-2 | ASSKLADGTDTQY
TRBJ1-1 | TRBV6-5 | ASSYRLGGLNTEAF
TRBJ2-7 | TRBV7-9 | ASSFTGAAHEQY
TRBJ1-4 | TRBV5-1 | ASSFQDARNEKLF
TRBJ1-1 | TRBV9 | ASSVGTGTGNKAF
TRBJ2-7 | TRBV27 | ASSFVRNTYEQY
TRBJ1-1 | TRBV28 | ASTYFTEAF
TRBJ1-4 | TRBV12-3/TRBV12-4 | ASSSGGATNEKLF
TRBJ2-3 | TRBV10-2 | ASSESSLGLAGAGDTQY
TRBJ2-6 | TRBV5-1 | ACQLSSGANVLT
TRBJ2-7 | TRBV9 | ASSPLAGQEQY
TRBJ1-1 | TRBV12-3/TRBV12-4 | ASSPQGGTGAF
TRBJ1-1 | TRBV7-9 | ASSSGTSGRNTEAF
TRBJ1-1 | TRBV20-1 | SAFDGLNTEAF
TRBJ1-1 | TRBV11-2 | ASSPDREGDTEAF